This record concerns one TCR beta chain sequence. V was clipped by 5 bases and J by 4 bases; unmatched bases: 15. This CDR3 comprises 18 residues. Germline assignment: CDR1 SGHAT and CDR2 FQNNGV. The data were taken from a study of blood T cell repertoires in COVID-19. Study in general: Specimens from acute and convalescent COVID-19 originated in the United States, Italy and Spain. Nucleic acid was either cDNA or gDNA, and it came from T cells, B-cell-depleted T cells, or PBMCs.

In the authors' workflow: By means of reference gene primer amplification, nucleated cell counts were estimated. The data were produced by immunoSEQ multiplex PCR, yet TCRdb's version contains in-frame clones alone and is incomplete. The D gene and trimming were derived from the DNA, and the V and J assignments and clone size from that table. Found here are 250,000 to 350,000 clones, roughly nine tenths of them singletons; the top ten hold 2.2%. This clonotype originated in a woman aged 50 to 65 who had recovered from COVID-19. The sample comprised peripheral blood. The chain uses TRBV11-2 and TRBJ1-1, with TRBD1 matching 11 bases. The CDR3 protein is CASSPRGPGQGEGTEAFF. CDR3 sequence (DNA): TGTGCCAGCAGCCCCAGAGGCCCGGGACAGGGGGAGGGCACTGAAGCTTTCTTT.